A selection of T cell receptor beta chains follows, all from one sample in a study of T-cell memory formation after mild COVID-19. One entry per CDR3 protein results from TCRdb running MiXCR on the 5' RACE reads. In the table there are some 210,000 distinct CDR3 sequences, around 19% of which are singletons. The sample consisted of PBMCs or a T cell subset sorted from them (not recorded which). Every receptor here comes from an adult woman who had mild COVID-19 (a few samples of this study predate the infection). Cell type and time point are not known. CDR3s include the opening cysteine and the closing phenylalanine or tryptophan. A D gene is named only where the DNA matches it firmly. Clone size is not always given. Where it is, it says once, few, many or a class for expanded clones.

J gene: TRBJ1-2
D gene: .
clone size: .
V gene: TRBV5-1
CDR3 DNA: TGCGCCAGCAGCTTAACGGCAGGGACTAACTATGGCTACACCTTC
CDR3 protein: CASSLTAGTNYGYTF

J gene: TRBJ1-2
D gene: .
clone size: .
V gene: TRBV12-3/TRBV12-4
CDR3 DNA: TGTGCCAGCAGTTTAGAGGGGGGCGGCTATGGCTACACCTTC
CDR3 protein: CASSLEGGGYGYTF

J gene: TRBJ1-2
D gene: .
clone size: .
V gene: TRBV7-2
CDR3 DNA: TGTGCCAGCAGCGGCCGACAGCACGGCTACACCTTC
CDR3 protein: CASSGRQHGYTF

J gene: TRBJ1-2
D gene: .
clone size: few
V gene: TRBV7-8
CDR3 DNA: TGTGCCAGCAGCTTAGGTGCGGGGCAGGGAAAGCCCACTAACTATGGCTACACCTTC
CDR3 protein: CASSLGAGQGKPTNYGYTF

J gene: TRBJ2-5
D gene: TRBD2
clone size: many
V gene: TRBV7-3
CDR3 DNA: TGTGCCAGCAGCTTAGTAGCGGGTGGGCAAGAGACCCAGTACTTC
CDR3 protein: CASSLVAGGQETQYF

J gene: TRBJ2-3
D gene: TRBD2
clone size: few
V gene: TRBV6-4
CDR3 DNA: TGTGCTGCACCCCCGACAGGGGGGTTCCGGACTAGCGGGAGGGCCTCAGATACGCAGTATTTT
CDR3 protein: CAAPPTGGFRTSGRASDTQYF

J gene: TRBJ1-2
D gene: .
clone size: .
V gene: TRBV7-2
CDR3 DNA: TGTGCCAGCAGTTCATCCTGGGGGCCCGACTATGGCTACACCTTC
CDR3 protein: CASSSSWGPDYGYTF

J gene: TRBJ2-1
D gene: TRBD2
clone size: many
V gene: TRBV7-2
CDR3 DNA: TGTGCCAGCAGCCCAAAGCTAGCGGGGGGCCCCAATGAGCAGTTCTTC
CDR3 protein: CASSPKLAGGPNEQFF

J gene: TRBJ1-1
D gene: TRBD1
clone size: .
V gene: TRBV7-6
CDR3 DNA: TGTGCCAGCAGCCCATTGGCAGGGGGGACGAACACTGAAGCTTTCTTT
CDR3 protein: CASSPLAGGTNTEAFF

J gene: TRBJ1-6
D gene: .
clone size: .
V gene: TRBV6-1
CDR3 DNA: TGTGCCAGCAGTGAACTGAGGGGCTCACCCCTCCACTTT
CDR3 protein: CASSELRGSPLHF

J gene: TRBJ2-1
D gene: .
clone size: few
V gene: TRBV11-1
CDR3 DNA: TGTGCCAGCAGCCCCGGGACGCTGAATGAGCAGTTCTTC
CDR3 protein: CASSPGTLNEQFF

J gene: TRBJ2-3
D gene: TRBD1
clone size: few
V gene: TRBV7-8
CDR3 DNA: TGTGCCAGCAGCCCAAGGCGGAATAGGGGGCAGGGGACAGATACGCAGTATTTT
CDR3 protein: CASSPRRNRGQGTDTQYF

J gene: TRBJ1-5
D gene: TRBD1
clone size: few
V gene: TRBV20-1
CDR3 DNA: TGCAGTGCTAGCATAGGGGGCAGAAGCAATCAGCCCCAGCATTTT
CDR3 protein: CSASIGGRSNQPQHF

J gene: TRBJ1-2
D gene: .
clone size: .
V gene: TRBV5-1
CDR3 DNA: TGCGCCAGCACGCGGTCCGGGCCGTCTGGCTACACCTTC
CDR3 protein: CASTRSGPSGYTF